The clone carrying this T cell receptor beta chain came up many times. The antigen is undetermined. The CDR3 is made up of 11 amino acids. The V end was cut by 5 bases, the J end by 9 bases, with 8 bases between. Germline assignment: CDR1 PRHDT and CDR2 FYEKMQ (reference sequence). These data come from a study of early T cells in non-severe SARS-CoV-2 infection. Study background: It was bulk RNA from unsorted whole blood that was sequenced, and the chains were unpaired.

Study-wide results and caveats: Matches to VDJdb favored anti-spike CD8 responses and missed private and CD4 specificities.

Each cDNA molecule carried a unique molecular identifier. TCRdb called the 5' RACE reads again in MiXCR, with one record for every CDR3 protein. The top ten clones hold 4.9% of a sample with almost 65,000 distinct CDR3 sequences, 4% to 5.5% of them seen once. Input material: whole blood. V and J are TRBV13 and TRBJ2-1; D gene ambiguous. This TCR derives from an adult who was a healthcare worker with PCR-confirmed SARS-CoV-2 infection or an uninfected control (not recorded which). This CDR3 is CASSRWGEQFF. The DNA of the CDR3 is TGTGCCAGCAGCCGTTGGGGTGAGCAGTTCTTC.